The clone carrying this TCR beta chain was seen once. This specimen comes from a study of blood T cell repertoires in COVID-19. Trimming cost V 10 bases and J 6 bases; bases outside gene matches: 8. This CDR3 is 14 amino acids long. From germline, CDR1 is SGHAT and CDR2 FQDESV (reference sequence). Some clones are missing from TCRdb's copy, which holds only in-frame ones; the method was immunoSEQ multiplex PCR. In the table there are approximately 270,000 clones, about 90% of which are singletons. Sequencing was done on a sample of PBMCs or T cells enriched from blood (not recorded which). The receptor's source is a human donor in a cohort exposed to, infected with or recovered from COVID-19 (not recorded which). The donor label of this sample is uncertain. V is TRBV11-1 and J is TRBJ2-3, with TRBD1 matching 12 bases. CDR3 DNA: TGTGCCATACCCGCAGGGACAGGGGGCGATACGCAGTATTTT. The encoded protein is CAIPAGTGGDTQYF. Variable domain in full (rest from reference TRBV11-1 and TRBJ2-3): EAEVAQSPRYKITEKSQAVAFWCDPISGHATLYWYRQILGQGPELLVQFQDESVVDDSQLPKDRFSAERLKGVDSTLKIQPAELGDSAMYLCAIPAGTGGDTQYFGPGTRLTVL.